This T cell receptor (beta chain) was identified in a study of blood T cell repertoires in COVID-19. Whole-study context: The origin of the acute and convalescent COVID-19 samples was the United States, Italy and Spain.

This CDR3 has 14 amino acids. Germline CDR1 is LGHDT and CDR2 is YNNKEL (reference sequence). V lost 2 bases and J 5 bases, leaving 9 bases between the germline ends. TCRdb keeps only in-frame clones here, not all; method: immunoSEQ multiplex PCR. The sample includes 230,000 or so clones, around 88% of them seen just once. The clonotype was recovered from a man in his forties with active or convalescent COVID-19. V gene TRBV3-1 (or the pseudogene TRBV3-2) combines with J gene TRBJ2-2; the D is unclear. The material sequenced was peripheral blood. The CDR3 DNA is TGTGCCAGCAGCCAACAGGTTGATACCGGGGAGCTGTTTTTT. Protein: CASSQQVDTGELFF.